This entry lists 31 T cell receptor beta chains sequenced from one sample in a study of blood T cell repertoires in COVID-19. Generated by immunoSEQ multiplex PCR, the TCRdb table keeps only in-frame clones and is missing some. Among approximately 330,000 clones listed, about 91% were seen once. Material for sequencing was peripheral blood. Receptors were obtained from a man in his thirties or forties with COVID-19, enrolled during active disease.

The chain recombines TRBV5-1 with TRBJ2-5; 12 bases agree with TRBD2. J lost 5 bases, V lost 0 bases, and 5 bases had no gene match. CDR3 length equals 16 residues. Germline V gene sequence: CDR1 SGHRS, CDR2 YFSETQ. The CDR3, as DNA: TGCGCCAGCAGCTTGGGTCCTAGCGGGAGGGCGGAGACCCAGTACTTC. It specifies CASSLGPSGRAETQYF. Looking up the rest from reference TRBV5-1 and TRBJ2-5 gives the full variable domain: KAGVTQTPRYLIKTRGQQVTLSCSPISGHRSVSWYQQTPGQGLQFLFEYFSETQRNKGNFPGRFSGRQFSNSRSEMNVSTLELGDSALYLCASSLGPSGRAETQYFGPGTRLLVL.

The chain uses TRBV6-5 and TRBJ1-5; no firm D call. Per germline, CDR1 MNHEY and CDR2 SVGAGI. The ends were cut back, 2 bases at V and 0 bases at J, with 2 bases in the middle. The length of the CDR3 is 13 residues. CDR3 nucleotides: TGTGCCAGCAGTTACCGTAGCAATCAGCCCCAGCATTTT. Amino acids: CASSYRSNQPQHF.

The chain carries TRBV5-4 and TRBJ2-7, with D possibly TRBD1 on 7 matching bases. The CDR3 spans 12 residues. Germline V gene data show CDR1 as SGHNT and CDR2 as YYREEE (reference sequence). Trimming left V 5 bases short and J 6 bases short, with 12 bases between. DNA of the CDR3: TGTGCCAGCAGTCAGGGGGGATTCGAGCAGTACTTC. Protein product: CASSQGGFEQYF.

V usage is TRBV2 and J usage is TRBJ1-6, with D possibly matching TRBD1 (5 bases). V was trimmed by 7 bases and J by 5 bases, leaving 9 bases between them. This CDR3 spans 13 amino acids. Germline loops: CDR1 SNHLY, CDR2 FYNNEI. The CDR3 DNA sequence: TGTGCCAGCACCCCCAGGGATAATTCACCCCTCCACTTT. Encoded protein: CASTPRDNSPLHF.

This rearrangement joins TRBV7-8 to TRBJ2-5; weak D call: TRBD1 (5 bases). This CDR3 region has 16 residues. The V gene lost 2 bases and the J gene lost 2 bases, with 15 bases spanning the gap. The germline V gene has CDR1 SGHVS and CDR2 FQNEAQ. In DNA, the CDR3 is TGTGCCAGCAGCTTACTAGGGGCGTCAGAGCAAGAGACCCAGTACTTC. It specifies CASSLLGASEQETQYF.

The V and J genes are TRBV14 and TRBJ2-1, with D hard to call. This CDR3 is 17 amino acids long. Germline-derived CDR1 and CDR2 are SGHDN and FVKESK. Trimming took off 2 bases at V and 4 bases at J, with 18 bases between the two ends. The CDR3 sequence is CASSQPDCPIPYNEQFF. CDR3 nucleotides: TGTGCCAGCAGCCAACCAGATTGTCCAATCCCTTACAATGAGCAGTTCTTC.

The genes are TRBV19 and TRBJ1-2; D remains unclear. Germline CDR1 is LNHDA and CDR2 is SQIVND (reference sequence). The CDR3 covers 15 residues. V lost 1 base and J lost 8, with 17 bases in between. DNA for the CDR3: TGTGCCAGTAGTATAGGCGGGAACGTCGAAGGAGGCTACACCTTC. Translating gives CASSIGGNVEGGYTF.

This chain joins TRBV20-1 and TRBJ2-1; 7 bases line up with TRBD2. This CDR3 spans 10 amino acids. Germline CDR1 and CDR2: DFQATT and SNEGSKA (reference sequence). The ends lost 8 bases at V and 8 bases at J; junction bases unmatched: 3. The chain's CDR3 is CSKAGYEQFF. The CDR3 DNA reads as TGCAGTAAAGCGGGATATGAGCAGTTCTTC.

The chain joins TRBV10-1 to TRBJ1-2; tentative D call: TRBD1 (6 bases). This CDR3 spans 13 amino acids. V lost 7 bases, J lost 1 base, and 10 bases lay in between. Germline V gene lookup returns CDR1 WNHNN and CDR2 SYGVQD (reference sequence). The CDR3 reads CASMEQGNYGYTF. The CDR3 DNA reads TGCGCCAGCATGGAACAGGGTAACTATGGCTACACCTTC.

J is TRBJ1-2 and V is TRBV18; D gene ambiguous. Between the trimmed V and J ends, which lost 2 bases and 3 bases, there was a span of 7 bases. There are 13 residues in the CDR3. CDR1 and CDR2 from the germline V gene are KGHSH and LQKENI. CDR3 in DNA: TGTGCCAGCTCACCAATTCGGGACTATGGCTACACCTTC. Amino acids: CASSPIRDYGYTF.

The rearrangement links TRBV6-2 or TRBV6-3 to TRBJ2-5, with a tentative D call TRBD1 (7 bases). This CDR3 is 16 amino acids long. Germline values: CDR1 MNHEY, CDR2 SVGEGT. Trimming shortened V by 2 bases and J by 4 bases, and 17 bases separated the two germline ends. The CDR3 loop is CASSYDGGGGGETQYF. The CDR3 DNA reads TGTGCCAGCAGTTACGACGGCGGAGGGGGCGGAGAGACCCAGTACTTC.

This rearrangement joins TRBV18 to TRBJ1-5; D is perhaps TRBD1 (6 bases). This CDR3 has 16 residues. Germline V gene data show CDR1 as KGHSH and CDR2 as LQKENI. The V end was cut by 5 bases, the J end by 3 bases, with 17 bases between. The CDR3 DNA reads TGTGCCAGCTCATCCCGGACAGCCAGCGACAATCAGCCCCAGCATTTT. Translation: CASSSRTASDNQPQHF.

V and J are TRBV9 and TRBJ2-1; D possibly corresponds to TRBD1 (5 bases). The germline V and J ends were trimmed by 0 bases and 6 bases, with 13 bases remaining between them. The CDR3 has 15 amino acids. Germline V gives CDR1 SGDLS, CDR2 YYNGEE. In nucleotides, the CDR3 is TGTGCCAGCAGCGTAGGGCGCTACAGGAGCAATGAGCAGTTCTTC. Its protein product is CASSVGRYRSNEQFF.

This clone occurred once. The chain employs TRBV15 and TRBJ1-4; 9 bases align to TRBD1. The germline V gene encodes CDR1 LNHNV and CDR2 YYDKDF (reference sequence). V shed 1 base, J shed 8 bases, and the junction held 5 bases outside the gene matches. The CDR3 spans 15 residues. The chain's CDR3 is CATSRAQGAREKLFF. The DNA for the CDR3 is TGTGCCACCAGCAGAGCACAGGGGGCTAGGGAAAAACTGTTTTTT.

V usage is TRBV7-2 and J usage is TRBJ1-2; D gene unclear. CDR1 is SGHTA, CDR2 FQGNSA, per germline. Trimming took 6 bases from V and 5 from J, leaving 25 bases between them. The CDR3 length is 17 residues. The CDR3 spells CASSEWVPYDPEYGYTF. Written as DNA, the CDR3 is TGTGCCAGCAGTGAATGGGTCCCCTACGACCCGGAGTATGGCTACACCTTC.

The rearrangement joins TRBV7-8 to TRBJ1-2, with a weak D call TRBD1 (6 bases). Germline V gives CDR1 SGHVS, CDR2 FQNEAQ. V lost 5 bases and J lost 8, with 15 bases in between. The CDR3 loop spans 13 amino acids. CDR3 DNA: TGTGCCAGCAGCATAGGGGACACCTACGGCTACACCTTC. This encodes CASSIGDTYGYTF.

The chain is built from TRBV21-1 and TRBJ1-4; the table assigns TRBD1, which was not confirmed against the DNA. TRBV21-1 is labeled a pseudogene. The CDR3 has 14 amino acids. The DNA for the CDR3 is TGTGCCAGCAGCTTCGACAGGAGATCTGAAAAACTGTTTTTT. This codes for CASSFDRRSEKLFF.

This chain connects TRBV11-2 to TRBJ1-1; TRBD1 matches 7 bases. CDR1 is SGHAT and CDR2 is FQNNGV in the germline V gene. V shed 0 bases, J shed 1 base, and the junction held 14 bases outside the gene matches. The CDR3 has 19 amino acids. CDR3 sequence reads: CASSLDRGDRESRNTEAFF. DNA of the CDR3: TGTGCCAGCAGCTTAGATAGGGGAGACAGGGAGAGCAGGAACACTGAAGCTTTCTTT.

This clone turned up a few times. The chain is built from TRBV7-9 and TRBJ2-2, with 11 bases matching TRBD1. The germline CDR1 and CDR2 sequences are SEHNR and FQNEAQ (reference sequence). The CDR3 is made up of 15 amino acids. V trimming: 5 bases; J trimming: 3 bases; junction bases outside the gene matches: 2. The CDR3 DNA reads as TGTGCCAGCAGCGTGGGACAGGGGGACACCGGGGAGCTGTTTTTT. This codes for CASSVGQGDTGELFF.

In this sample, this clone turned up once. The chain recombines TRBV6-2 or TRBV6-3 with TRBJ2-7; D perhaps matches TRBD2 (5 bases). The CDR3 runs 20 residues. Germline V lookup: CDR1 MNHEY, CDR2 SVGEGT. V was trimmed by 2 bases and J by 3 bases, leaving 29 bases between them. The CDR3: CASSYQRTPTSGRLGYEQYF. CDR3 bases: TGTGCCAGCAGTTACCAGAGAACACCAACCAGCGGCAGGTTAGGCTACGAGCAGTACTTC.

This clone was detected only a few times. The V call is TRBV5-1, the J call TRBJ1-1; 9 nucleotides match TRBD1. V was pared by 3 bases and J by 1 base, with 7 bases of the junction left unmatched. Germline CDR1 SGHRS, CDR2 YFSETQ. The CDR3 covers 16 residues. As DNA, the CDR3 is TGCGCCAGCAGCTCCCTCGGGACAGGGCCGAACACTGAAGCTTTCTTT. Protein sequence: CASSSLGTGPNTEAFF.

This clone appeared a few times. The V and J genes are TRBV5-1 and TRBJ1-6, with 9 bases matching TRBD1. J was trimmed by 6 bases and V by 5 bases; bases with no gene match: 9. CDR1 is SGHRS and CDR2 is YFSETQ in the germline V gene. This CDR3 has 16 residues. The CDR3 DNA follows: TGCGCCAGCAGATCTGACAGGGGGGAAATTAATTCACCCCTCCACTTT. This gives the protein CASRSDRGEINSPLHF.

V is TRBV20-1 and J is TRBJ2-7; D is undetermined. The V gene lost 6 bases and the J gene lost 0 bases, with 6 bases spanning the gap. Germline-derived CDR1 and CDR2 are DFQATT and SNEGSKA (reference sequence). This CDR3 region has 11 residues. The chain's CDR3 is CSAQISYEQYF. Here the CDR3 DNA reads TGCAGTGCCCAGATCTCCTACGAGCAGTACTTC.

The rearrangement links TRBV6-5 to TRBJ1-5; a possible D gene is TRBD1 (5 bases). Trimming took 7 bases from V and 7 from J, leaving 17 bases between them. The CDR3 loop spans 14 amino acids. The germline V gene has CDR1 MNHEY and CDR2 SVGAGI. Written as DNA, the CDR3 is TGTGCCAGCAAGGACCGCGTACAGGCGCAGCCCCAGCATTTT. As protein: CASKDRVQAQPQHF.

This chain connects TRBV7-9 to TRBJ2-1, with 10 bases identical to TRBD2. V trimming: 1 base; J trimming: 7 bases; junction bases outside the gene matches: 7. The CDR3 runs to 16 residues. Germline assignment: CDR1 SEHNR and CDR2 FQNEAQ (reference sequence). The CDR3 sequence: CASSLVFQAGGNEQFF. CDR3 DNA sequence: TGTGCCAGCAGCTTAGTGTTTCAAGCGGGGGGGAATGAGCAGTTCTTC.

V usage is TRBV27 and J usage is TRBJ2-7; TRBD2 matches at 8 bases. In germline, CDR1 is MNHEY, CDR2 SMNVEV (reference sequence). The CDR3 extends over 17 amino acids. V was clipped by 2 bases and J by 4 bases; unmatched bases: 13. Here the CDR3 DNA reads TGTGCCAGCAGTTTAAGTGAGCGGGAGAACGGGGGATACGAGCAGTACTTC. This sequence encodes CASSLSERENGGYEQYF.

The chain carries TRBV6-1 and TRBJ1-2; D is perhaps TRBD1 (6 bases). The V gene lost 1 base and the J gene lost 4 bases, with 19 bases spanning the gap. Germline lookup yields CDR1 MNHNS and CDR2 SASEGT. The CDR3 is 17 amino acids. This chain's CDR3 is CASSEGVGRARGYGYTF. CDR3 DNA sequence: TGTGCCAGCAGTGAAGGGGTGGGCAGAGCCAGGGGCTATGGCTACACCTTC.

The chain combines TRBV2 with TRBJ1-2; no clear D gene. The CDR3 runs to 14 residues. Germline V gene data show CDR1 as SNHLY and CDR2 as FYNNEI. V lost 6 bases and J lost 4, with 15 bases in between. The CDR3 spells CASRKASTTYGYTF. The CDR3, as DNA: TGTGCCAGCAGGAAAGCCTCCACTACCTATGGCTACACCTTC.

The V and J genes are TRBV28 and TRBJ2-7; 10 bases line up with TRBD2. Trimming cost V 4 bases and J 4 bases; bases outside gene matches: 7. CDR1 is MDHEN and CDR2 is SYDVKM in the germline V gene. CDR3 size: 15 residues. The CDR3 coding sequence is TGTGCCAGCAGTTGGAGCGGGAGGGCCTCATACGAGCAGTACTTC. Its translation: CASSWSGRASYEQYF.

The CDR3, as DNA: TGTGCCAGCAGACCCAAGTTCGGGGTCATATACCAAGAGACCCAGTACTTC. This gives the protein CASRPKFGVIYQETQYF. This sequence joins TRBV7-9 and TRBJ2-5; tentative D call: TRBD2 (5 bases). Trimming took off 6 bases at V and 0 bases at J, with 20 bases between the two ends. Germline lookup yields CDR1 SEHNR and CDR2 FQNEAQ (reference sequence). The CDR3 sequence is 17 residues long.

The rearrangement uses TRBV19 and TRBJ1-2, with a possible D match to TRBD1 (6 bases). The length of the CDR3 is 16 residues. V was trimmed by 11 bases and J by 4 bases, leaving 26 bases between them. Germline loops: CDR1 LNHDA, CDR2 SQIVND (reference sequence). The CDR3 spells CASHREQGYSSYGYTF. The DNA for the CDR3 is TGTGCCTCACACCGTGAACAGGGTTATTCTAGCTATGGCTACACCTTC.